These 30 T cell receptor beta chains were all obtained from the same sample, sequenced in a study of cytomegalovirus exposure and HLA in healthy donors. A multiplex PCR was run with 60 Vbeta primers and 13 Jbeta primers. Sequenced by immunoSEQ multiplex PCR; TCRdb stores in-frame clones only, minus some. The table has 200,000 or so clones, about three quarters seen once. Sequenced material: PBMCs. The origin of the receptors is a woman in her 30s in good health and CMV-seropositive.

In this sample, this clone turned up a few times. This chain connects TRBV11-2 to TRBJ2-5, with TRBD2 matching over 9 bases. The germline V gene has CDR1 SGHAT and CDR2 FQNNGV. With V trimmed by 5 bases and J by 5 bases, 12 bases remained unmatched. This CDR3 comprises 16 residues. The CDR3 loop reads CASSRHSGSSFETQYF. CDR3 nucleotides: TGTGCCAGCAGCCGCCATAGCGGGAGTTCTTTTGAGACCCAGTACTTC.

The rearrangement links TRBV5-1 to TRBJ1-6; possibly TRBD1 for D (5 bases). This CDR3 spans 16 amino acids. The V gene's germline CDR1 is SGHRS and CDR2 YFSETQ. Trimming cost V 0 bases and J 10 bases, with 17 bases left between them. CDR3: CASSLGTKVTGSPLHF. In nucleotides, the CDR3 is TGCGCCAGCAGCTTGGGGACAAAGGTAACCGGATCACCCCTCCACTTT.

The J gene is TRBJ1-1, the V gene TRBV6-6; D gene uncertain. This CDR3 contains 12 residues. V was clipped by 8 bases and J by 3 bases, with 10 bases between them. Germline V CDR1 and CDR2: MNHNY, SVGAGI (reference sequence). The CDR3 region is CASSAGYTEAFF. CDR3 DNA sequence: TGTGCCAGCTCCGCCGGGTACACTGAAGCTTTCTTT.

The chain joins TRBV28 to TRBJ2-5; TRBD2 matches at 14 bases. The V and J ends lost 8 bases and 3 bases, in that order; junction bases with no gene match: 17. Germline V gene sequence: CDR1 MDHEN, CDR2 SYDVKM. This CDR3 has 19 residues. CDR3 sequence reads: CASRTYAAGTSGSKETQYF. The CDR3 nucleotides are TGTGCCAGCCGAACCTATGCAGCCGGGACTAGCGGGAGCAAAGAGACCCAGTACTTC.

This clone was seen a single time. Other DNA sequences within the sample encode an identical CDR3. The gene calls are TRBV9 and TRBJ1-1; D perhaps matches TRBD1 (5 bases). V was cut by 4 bases and J by 5 bases, with 18 bases left in between. CDR1 and CDR2 (germline): SGDLS, YYNGEE. The CDR3 is 15 amino acids. The CDR3 spells CASSLLSGGKTEAFF. DNA of the CDR3: TGTGCCAGCAGCCTACTATCGGGGGGGAAGACTGAAGCTTTCTTT.

This chain uses TRBV9 with TRBJ2-3; no firm D call. The CDR3 totals 14 residues. Per germline, CDR1 SGDLS and CDR2 YYNGEE. V was cut by 4 bases and J by 7 bases, with 16 bases left in between. The chain's CDR3 is CASSHDTWWNTQYF. The CDR3 region has the DNA TGTGCCAGCAGCCACGACACCTGGTGGAATACGCAGTATTTT.

The chain couples TRBV5-1 to TRBJ2-2, with a weak D call TRBD2 (6 bases). Per germline, CDR1 SGHRS and CDR2 YFSETQ. The CDR3 runs 16 residues. V gave up 3 bases and J gave up 4 bases, with 16 bases separating them. The CDR3 DNA follows: TGCGCCAGCAGCTCAGGAGGGGCCCGCGGCACCGGGGAGCTGTTTTTT. The encoded protein is CASSSGGARGTGELFF.

The rearrangement joins TRBV28 to TRBJ1-1; D is uncertain. From germline, CDR1 is MDHEN and CDR2 SYDVKM. V lost 9 bases, J lost 4 bases, and 18 bases lay in between. CDR3 length: 14 residues. CDR3 bases: TGTGCCAGTATCCCTGAATCGTTGGCCACTGAAGCTTTCTTT. It yields the protein CASIPESLATEAFF.

The chain recombines TRBV5-1 with TRBJ2-1; possibly TRBD1 for D (6 bases). The V gene's germline CDR1 is SGHRS and CDR2 YFSETQ. CDR3 length equals 16 residues. V was cut by 5 bases and J by 0 bases, with 15 bases left in between. This CDR3 is CASRQGSGSSYNEQFF. The DNA of the CDR3 is TGCGCCAGCAGACAGGGAAGTGGCAGCTCCTACAATGAGCAGTTCTTC.

The V and J genes are TRBV5-5 and TRBJ1-2; perhaps TRBD1 as D (6 bases). Germline V gene sequence: CDR1 SGHKS, CDR2 YYEKEE (reference sequence). V was pared by 7 bases and J by 4 bases, with 23 bases between. The CDR3 has 16 amino acids. The CDR3 region is CASQLVDSELLYGYTF. The CDR3, as DNA: TGTGCCAGCCAACTCGTGGACAGCGAGCTCCTCTATGGCTACACCTTC.

Comments on this clone: Distinct nucleotide sequences in the sample also encode this CDR3. V gene TRBV5-1 combines with J gene TRBJ1-1; 9 bases agree with TRBD1. The germline CDR1 and CDR2 sequences are SGHRS and YFSETQ. After removal of 1 base from V and 0 bases from J, the junction contained 1 base not matched to a gene. The CDR3 covers 15 residues. The CDR3 protein is CASSLTGGMNTEAFF. For the CDR3, the DNA is TGCGCCAGCAGCTTGACAGGGGGCATGAACACTGAAGCTTTCTTT.

The chain employs TRBV7-8 and TRBJ2-7; 7 bases are shared with TRBD2. Per the germline V gene, CDR1 is SGHVS and CDR2 is FQNEAQ. Losses at the gene ends were 0 bases for V and 0 bases for J; bases not matched to a gene: 8. The CDR3 sequence is 17 residues long. The CDR3 sequence is CASSLAASGTFSYEQYF. CDR3 in DNA: TGTGCCAGCAGCTTAGCGGCTAGCGGAACGTTCTCCTACGAGCAGTACTTC.

The rearrangement links TRBV29-1 to TRBJ2-1, with TRBD1 matching 7 bases. The junction had 7 bases not matched to a gene; V was cut back by 6 bases and J by 5 bases. There are 13 residues in the CDR3. The germline V gene encodes CDR1 SQVTM and CDR2 ANQGSEA. The CDR3 DNA is TGCAGCGTCGACAGGACAGGCGACAATGAGCAGTTCTTC. Translation gives CSVDRTGDNEQFF.

The chain has TRBV15 and TRBJ2-3; 15 bases agree with TRBD2. This CDR3 has 19 residues. The junction had 7 bases not matched to a gene; V was cut back by 3 bases and J by 0 bases. Germline V gene sequence: CDR1 LNHNV, CDR2 YYDKDF (reference sequence). The CDR3 reads CATSSSGTSGRRSTDTQYF. As DNA, the CDR3 is TGTGCCACCAGCAGTTCCGGGACTAGCGGGAGGCGGAGCACAGATACGCAGTATTTT.

The chain combines TRBV7-2 with TRBJ1-5; tentative D call: TRBD1 (6 bases). This CDR3 contains 16 residues. Germline CDR1 and CDR2: SGHTA and FQGNSA. V was trimmed by 1 base and J by 0 bases, leaving 10 bases between them. CDR3 in DNA: TGTGCCAGCAGCTTAGGAGGACAGCTTAGCAATCAGCCCCAGCATTTT. Protein sequence: CASSLGGQLSNQPQHF.

J is TRBJ1-1 and V is TRBV30; D is undetermined. The CDR3 is 12 residues long. Trimming pared 4 bases from V and 14 bases from J, leaving 20 bases between. The germline V gene has CDR1 GTSNPN and CDR2 SVGIG (reference sequence). The CDR3 bases are TGTGCCTGGAAAAGGCCAGCCCCGCTTAGCTTCTTT. Translating it yields CAWKRPAPLSFF.

V is TRBV19 and J is TRBJ1-2; 9 bases fit TRBD1. Germline CDR1 is LNHDA and CDR2 is SQIVND (reference sequence). There are 15 residues in the CDR3. J lost 4 bases, V lost 8 bases, and 11 bases had no gene match. CDR3 loop: CASRPSGQGGYGYTF. DNA of the CDR3: TGTGCCAGTCGCCCATCGGGACAGGGTGGCTATGGCTACACCTTC. Supplemented by reference TRBV19 and TRBJ1-2, the full variable domain reads DGGITQSPKYLFRKEGQNVTLSCEQNLNHDAMYWYRQDPGQGLRLIYYSQIVNDFQKGDIAEGYSVSREKKESFPLTVTSAQKNPTAFYLCASRPSGQGGYGYTFGSGTRLTVV.

V is TRBV6-1 and J is TRBJ2-1; no clear D. Germline V gene lookup returns CDR1 MNHNS and CDR2 SASEGT. Trimming cost V 8 bases and J 5 bases, with 13 bases left between them. This CDR3 has 13 residues. CDR3 nucleotide sequence: TGTGCCAGCGCTATGCTAGAGAACAATGAGCAGTTCTTC. Translating gives CASAMLENNEQFF.

This clone came up once. The rearrangement joins TRBV2 to TRBJ1-1; D may be TRBD1 (5 bases). Germline V gene data show CDR1 as SNHLY and CDR2 as FYNNEI. This CDR3 comprises 14 residues. Trimming cost V 8 bases and J 8 bases, with 21 bases left between them. The CDR3 DNA reads as TGTGCCAGCTATCTCAGGGCCCAAACGTTAGAAGCTTTCTTT. It translates to CASYLRAQTLEAFF. Full variable domain (remainder filled in from reference TRBV2 and TRBJ1-1): EPEVTQTPSHQVTQMGQEVILRCVPISNHLYFYWYRQILGQKVEFLVSFYNNEISEKSEIFDDQFSVERPDGSNFTLKIRSTKLEDSAMYFCASYLRAQTLEAFFGQGTRLTVV.

With respect to this clone: The same CDR3 is also encoded by other DNA sequences in this sample. The CDR3 DNA is TGTGCCAGCAGCGTAGGGGGACTAGCGGGGGTAGAGACCCAGTACTTC. Protein product: CASSVGGLAGVETQYF. The rearrangement uses TRBV9 and TRBJ2-5, with 14 bases that match TRBD2. The CDR3 length is 16 residues. Germline trimming cut 0 bases from V and 4 bases from J; bases unmatched to any gene: 2. The germline V gene has CDR1 SGDLS and CDR2 YYNGEE.

The chain carries TRBV14 and TRBJ2-7; D gene ambiguous. Between the trimmed V and J ends, which lost 1 base and 3 bases, there was a span of 7 bases. This CDR3 has 13 residues. Germline CDR1 is SGHDN and CDR2 is FVKESK. The CDR3 DNA is TGTGCCAGCAGCCAAGCCTACCTCTACGAGCAGTACTTC. Amino acid sequence: CASSQAYLYEQYF.

The chain employs TRBV6-1 and TRBJ1-2, with D perhaps TRBD1 (5 bases). Germline V gene lookup returns CDR1 MNHNS and CDR2 SASEGT. V lost 0 bases and J lost 7, with 15 bases in between. The CDR3 is 15 residues long. The CDR3 sequence: CASSEAGRVTGGYTF. The CDR3 DNA reads as TGTGCCAGCAGTGAAGCAGGCAGGGTAACGGGTGGCTACACCTTC.

This rearrangement joins TRBV14 to TRBJ1-2; TRBD1 agrees at 9 bases. Germline lookup yields CDR1 SGHDN and CDR2 FVKESK. This CDR3 comprises 15 residues. The V segment lost 3 bases and the J segment 3 bases; nucleotides outside the gene matches: 5. CDR3 region: CASSHPQGADYGYTF. The CDR3 DNA sequence: TGTGCCAGCAGCCATCCACAGGGGGCCGACTATGGCTACACCTTC.

The CDR3 reads CASSDSRNQPQHF. CDR3 bases: TGTGCCAGCTCAGACTCTCGCAATCAGCCCCAGCATTTT. This chain links TRBV18 with TRBJ1-5; D call uncertain. This CDR3 is 13 amino acids long. Trimming shortened V by 5 bases and J by 2 bases, and 7 bases separated the two germline ends. Germline V gene sequence: CDR1 KGHSH, CDR2 LQKENI.

This chain joins TRBV19 and TRBJ2-7; TRBD1 aligns across 10 bases. CDR1 and CDR2 (germline): LNHDA, SQIVND (reference sequence). The CDR3 contains 13 residues. V lost 10 bases and J lost 4; bases outside the gene matches: 7. CDR3 protein: CATGDRGRYEQYF. For the CDR3, the DNA is TGTGCCACAGGGGACAGGGGAAGATACGAGCAGTACTTC.

A single count supports this clone. The V gene is TRBV18, the J gene TRBJ1-5; a possible D gene is TRBD1 (5 bases). Per the germline V gene, CDR1 is KGHSH and CDR2 is LQKENI. With 3 bases removed from V and 2 bases from J, the gap between germline ends came to 14 bases. The CDR3 covers 16 residues. This CDR3 reads CASSPDLTVGNQPQHF. CDR3 DNA sequence: TGTGCCAGCTCACCCGATTTGACAGTAGGCAATCAGCCCCAGCATTTT. The entire variable domain, with the rest obtained from reference TRBV18 and TRBJ1-5, is as follows: NAGVMQNPRHLVRRRGQEARLRCSPMKGHSHVYWYRQLPEEGLKFMVYLQKENIIDESGMPKERFSAEFPKEGPSILRIQQVVRGDSAAYFCASSPDLTVGNQPQHFGDGTRLSIL.

V is TRBV7-3 and J is TRBJ2-3, with 10 bases identical to TRBD1. CDR3 length: 16 residues. The germline CDR1 and CDR2 sequences are SGHTA and FQGTGA. V shed 5 bases, J shed 2 bases, and the junction held 7 bases outside the gene matches. The CDR3 sequence is CASSQGQGGTTDTQYF. The CDR3 DNA reads TGTGCCAGCAGCCAAGGACAGGGGGGGACCACAGATACGCAGTATTTT.

The chain has TRBV19 and TRBJ1-1, with D unclear. V was cut by 3 bases and J by 1 base, with 9 bases left in between. The germline V gene has CDR1 LNHDA and CDR2 SQIVND (reference sequence). This CDR3 comprises 14 residues. CDR3 DNA: TGTGCCAGTAGTATTCTAATAACGAACACTGAAGCTTTCTTT. It codes for CASSILITNTEAFF.

The rearrangement joins TRBV7-2 to TRBJ1-5, with D possibly matching TRBD1 (5 bases). Germline CDR1 reads SGHTA; CDR2 reads FQGNSA. This CDR3 has 14 amino acids. With 3 bases removed from V and 6 bases from J, the gap between germline ends came to 12 bases. CDR3 sequence: CASSFLGPGQPQHF. CDR3 DNA: TGTGCCAGCAGCTTTTTGGGGCCGGGTCAGCCCCAGCATTTT.

This clone was recorded only once. The gene calls are TRBV10-3 and TRBJ2-7; D remains unclear. V gave up 6 bases and J gave up 3 bases, with 6 bases separating them. The CDR3 consists of 11 residues. Germline V gene data show CDR1 as ENHRY and CDR2 as SYGVKD. Written as DNA, the CDR3 is TGTGCCATCAGGGGCCACTACGAGCAGTACTTC. Residues: CAIRGHYEQYF.